Listed below are T cell receptor beta chains from one sample, sequenced in a study of PD-1 blockade in classical Hodgkin lymphoma. This table comes from immunoSEQ multiplex PCR, and its TCRdb copy is limited to in-frame clones, with some not included. This sample has approximately 41,000 clones, with about 88% found just once. Sequences were derived from peripheral blood mononuclear cells (PBMCs), sampled before the second cycle of nivolumab. Receptor source: a human donor with classical Hodgkin lymphoma. Both conserved end residues are part of each CDR3. The D gene is left open where the match is weak. Clone size is shown for a subset of rows, as once, few, many or a class of expanded clone.

v_call	clone_size	d_call	j_call	cdr3_nt	cdr3_aa
TRBV27	.	TRBD1	TRBJ1-2	TGTGCCAGCAACCGGGACAGGGGTAACTATGGCTACACCTTC	CASNRDRGNYGYTF
TRBV5-1	once	TRBD1	TRBJ1-2	TGCGCCAGCAGCTTGGCCGGGACAGGTCTATGGGGCTACACCTTC	CASSLAGTGLWGYTF
TRBV11-2	.	.	TRBJ2-5	TGTGCCAGCAGCGGAGGGGGGGCTACCCAAGAGACCCAGTACTTC	CASSGGGATQETQYF
TRBV5-1	.	TRBD2	TRBJ2-3	TGCGCCAGCAGCTTGGGTGCTAGCGGGGGGAGAACAGATACGCAGTATTTT	CASSLGASGGRTDTQYF
TRBV28	.	.	TRBJ1-5	TGTGCCAGCGCATTTCGCCCGGGACAAATGTTTAATCAGCCCCAGCATTTT	CASAFRPGQMFNQPQHF
TRBV5-1	.	TRBD2	TRBJ2-3	TGCGCCAGCACACTAGCGGGAGTCAGCACAGATACGCAGTATTTT	CASTLAGVSTDTQYF
TRBV11-3	.	TRBD2	TRBJ2-1	TGTGCCAGCAGCTTGGGGACTAGCGGGAGGGTCGATGAGCAGTTCTTC	CASSLGTSGRVDEQFF
TRBV9	once	.	TRBJ2-3	TGTGCCAGCAGCGTAGGGTCAGACAGTAGCACAGATACGCAGTATTTT	CASSVGSDSSTDTQYF
TRBV25-1	.	.	TRBJ1-6	TGTGCCAGCAGGCCCGACCTGGGGGACTCACCCCTCCACTTT	CASRPDLGDSPLHF
TRBV9	.	.	TRBJ1-1	TGTGCCAGCAGCGGAACAGGTATTGAAGCTTTCTTT	CASSGTGIEAFF
TRBV19	.	.	TRBJ1-2	TGTGCCAGCGAAACCAGGGGAATTGGCTACACCTTC	CASETRGIGYTF
TRBV27	.	TRBD1	TRBJ2-3	TGTGCCAGCAGTCCGTCCTCGGGGACAGGGCCCTTTAGAGATACGCAGTATTTT	CASSPSSGTGPFRDTQYF
TRBV27	once	TRBD1	TRBJ1-2	TGTGCCAGCAGTTTAAGGGACAGTGGCTATGGCTACACCTTC	CASSLRDSGYGYTF
TRBV5-1	.	TRBD1	TRBJ2-7	TGCGCCAGCAGCATTACCGGGACAGCCTACGAGCAGTACTTC	CASSITGTAYEQYF
TRBV2	.	.	TRBJ2-7	TGTGCCAGCAGTGACGTGGGGGACTCCTACGAGCAGTACTTC	CASSDVGDSYEQYF
TRBV29-1	few	.	TRBJ2-2	TGCAGCGTTGTCGAGCACACCGGGGAGCTGTTTTTT	CSVVEHTGELFF
TRBV28	once	TRBD1	TRBJ1-3	TGTGCCAGCAGGACAGGGACTGGAAACACCATATATTTT	CASRTGTGNTIYF
TRBV7-7	.	TRBD2	TRBJ2-5	TGTGCTAGCGCATCACTAGCGGGGGGGAAAGAGACCCAGTACTTC	CASASLAGGKETQYF
TRBV5-1	few	.	TRBJ1-4	TGCGCCAGCAGCTTGGAACCCGAGGAAAAACTGTTTTTT	CASSLEPEEKLFF
TRBV28	.	.	TRBJ2-7	TGTGCCAGCAGTTTAAAACCCAGCGCCAGCTCCTACGAGCAGTACTTC	CASSLKPSASSYEQYF
TRBV6-6	.	.	TRBJ1-4	TGTGCCAGCAGTCAGAGTGGTTTAAATGAAAAACTGTTTTTT	CASSQSGLNEKLFF
TRBV9	.	TRBD2	TRBJ2-7	TGTGCCAGCAGCCCGAGCTCGAAAGCGGGACGCTCCTACGAGCAGTACTTC	CASSPSSKAGRSYEQYF
TRBV28	.	TRBD2	TRBJ2-1	TGTGCCACTAAACTAGCGGGAAATTCCAATGAGCAGTTCTTC	CATKLAGNSNEQFF
TRBV9	.	.	TRBJ1-1	TGTGCCAGCAGCGTAGCCCCAGGGGAAACTGAAGCTTTCTTT	CASSVAPGETEAFF
TRBV27	.	TRBD2	TRBJ2-3	TGTGCCAGCAGTTTCTTCGGGGCGGGGGGCATCACAGATACGCAGTATTTT	CASSFFGAGGITDTQYF
TRBV27	.	TRBD2	TRBJ2-1	TGTGCCAGCGGACTAGCAGGGAATGAGCAGTTCTTC	CASGLAGNEQFF
TRBV7-9	once	TRBD1	TRBJ2-5	TGTGCCAGCAAAATACAGGGGAAAGAGACCCAGTACTTC	CASKIQGKETQYF
TRBV5-1	.	.	TRBJ1-1	TGCGCCAGCAGCTTGAATACAGGGCAGAACACTGAAGCTTTCTTT	CASSLNTGQNTEAFF
TRBV27	.	.	TRBJ1-3	TGTGCCAGCAGTTTATCGACAGGAAACACCATATATTTT	CASSLSTGNTIYF
TRBV6-4	.	TRBD2	TRBJ2-1	TGTGCCAGCAGTGAAGGTGCGGGAGCCTTTAGCTCCTACAATGAGCAGTTCTTC	CASSEGAGAFSSYNEQFF
TRBV19	.	.	TRBJ2-4	TGTGCCAGTGGACAGTCAACCGGGGCCAAAAACATTCAGTACTTC	CASGQSTGAKNIQYF
TRBV5-4	.	TRBD1	TRBJ2-5	TGTGCCAGCAGCTCAGACAGGGTCCAAGAGACCCAGTACTTC	CASSSDRVQETQYF
TRBV2	.	.	TRBJ2-2	TGTGCCAGCAGCCAGCGGTGGGGGAGAGCGAACACCGGGGAGCTGTTTTTT	CASSQRWGRANTGELFF
TRBV13	.	.	TRBJ2-7	TGTGCCAGCAGCTTAAGTAGCGGACAATACGAGCAGTACTTC	CASSLSSGQYEQYF
TRBV28	once	TRBD1	TRBJ1-5	TGTGCCAGCAGTTTATGGGCAGGGGGGTCGGTGCATCAGCCCCAGCATTTT	CASSLWAGGSVHQPQHF
TRBV7-9	.	.	TRBJ1-2	TGTGCCAGCACCCGGACAGCAAACTATGGCTACACCTTC	CASTRTANYGYTF
TRBV4-1	.	TRBD2	TRBJ2-5	TGCGCCAGCAGCCAAGGGGCTAGCGGTCGAGAGACCCAGTACTTC	CASSQGASGRETQYF
TRBV7-3	.	.	TRBJ2-6	TGTGCCAGCAGGCTTTCTGGGGCCAACGTCCTGACTTTC	CASRLSGANVLTF
TRBV7-9	.	TRBD2	TRBJ2-4	TGTGCCAGCAGCTTAGTAACGGGGGGACAGTACTTC	CASSLVTGGQYF
TRBV7-3	.	TRBD1	TRBJ2-1	TGTGCCAGCAGCCCACGGACAGGGGGGAATGAGCAGTTCTTC	CASSPRTGGNEQFF
TRBV18	.	.	TRBJ2-3	TGTGCCAGCTCACTACAGGGCCCAGATACGCAGTATTTT	CASSLQGPDTQYF
TRBV28	.	TRBD1	TRBJ2-1	TGTGCCAGCAGTAACGGGACAGCTAATGAGCAGTTCTTC	CASSNGTANEQFF
TRBV11-3	.	.	TRBJ2-3	TGTGCCAGCAGCTTAGACGGAGACACAGATACGCAGTATTTT	CASSLDGDTDTQYF
TRBV2	.	TRBD2	TRBJ2-1	TGTGCCAGCAGTGAGTCACTAGCGGGGGGATCAAATGAGCAGTTCTTC	CASSESLAGGSNEQFF
TRBV19	.	TRBD2	TRBJ2-1	TGTGCCAGTAGTATCCTCCTACTAGCGGGAGGCTACAATGAGCAGTTCTTC	CASSILLLAGGYNEQFF
TRBV7-9	.	.	TRBJ1-4	TGTGCCAGCAGCCCGGGACCGCTCCCTGAAGAACTGTTTTTT	CASSPGPLPEELFF
TRBV5-8	.	.	TRBJ1-4	TGTGCCAGCAGCCCCTGGGCAGCCGAACGTGGAAAACTGTTTTTT	CASSPWAAERGKLFF
TRBV7-2	few	.	TRBJ1-4	TGTGCCAGCAGCTTAGCGAGGGGCAGGGGAGAAAAACTGTTTTTT	CASSLARGRGEKLFF
TRBV5-1	few	.	TRBJ2-1	TGCGCCAGCAGATGGACTCCTGGCGGGAATGAGCAGTTCTTC	CASRWTPGGNEQFF
TRBV5-1	.	TRBD2	TRBJ2-7	TGCGCCAGCAGCTCTCGGGGGCTAGCGGGAGGATACGAGCAGTACTTC	CASSSRGLAGGYEQYF
TRBV7-2	once	TRBD2	TRBJ2-1	TGTGCCAGCACCTTCCTTCCTTGGACTAGATTTTCAAATAATGAGCAGTTCTTC	CASTFLPWTRFSNNEQFF
TRBV19	.	.	TRBJ1-1	TGTGCCAGTAGTATAAACCTCATGAACACTGAAGCTTTCTTT	CASSINLMNTEAFF